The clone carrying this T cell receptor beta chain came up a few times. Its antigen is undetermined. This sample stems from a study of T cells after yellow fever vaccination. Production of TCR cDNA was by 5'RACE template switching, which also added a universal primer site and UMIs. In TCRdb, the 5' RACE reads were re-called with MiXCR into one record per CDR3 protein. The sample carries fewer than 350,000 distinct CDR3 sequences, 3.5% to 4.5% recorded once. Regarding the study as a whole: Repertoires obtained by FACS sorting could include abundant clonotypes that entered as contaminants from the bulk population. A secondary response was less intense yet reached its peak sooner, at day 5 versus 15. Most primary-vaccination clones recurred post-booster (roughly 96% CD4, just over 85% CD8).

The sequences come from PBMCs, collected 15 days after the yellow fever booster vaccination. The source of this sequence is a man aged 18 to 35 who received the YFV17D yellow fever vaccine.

The CDR3 is CASSLGQGSAGELFF. The CDR3, as DNA: TGCGCCAGCAGCCTGGGACAGGGGTCAGCCGGGGAGCTGTTTTTT. This rearrangement joins TRBV5-1 to TRBJ2-2, with 10 positions matching TRBD1. The germline gives CDR1 SGHRS, CDR2 YFSETQ. The J segment lost 6 bases and the V segment lost 4 bases, leaving 6 bases of the junction unmatched. The CDR3 spans 15 residues.